A selection of T cell receptor beta chains follows, all from one sample in a study of T-cell reconstitution after alpha-beta-depleted transplantation in children. TCRdb itself ran the PCR reads through MiXCR, one entry per CDR3 protein. The sample contains more than 4,500 distinct CDR3 sequences, approximately 27% of which appear only once. The sample in question was PBMCs, mostly from graft donor cells, obtained 60 days after TCRalphabeta/CD19-depleted stem cell transplant. These TCRs come from a male patient between 2 and 15 years old who had a stem cell transplant for acute lymphoblastic leukemia, so the T cells may come from the graft donor. CDR3s include the opening cysteine and the closing phenylalanine or tryptophan. The order of the fields is D gene, clone size, J gene, V gene, CDR3 DNA, CDR3 protein. D genes are given only for firm matches. Size tells how often a clone was seen (once, few, many) or the class of an expanded clone, and some rows leave it out.

TRBD1 | many | TRBJ1-5 | TRBV29-1 | TGCAGCGGGGGACAGGATAGCAATCAGCCCCAGCATTTT | CSGGQDSNQPQHF
. | . | TRBJ2-7 | TRBV11-1 | TGTGCCAGCAGTGTGGGGGGGGGGCTCTACGAGCAGTACTTC | CASSVGGGLYEQYF
TRBD1 | many | TRBJ2-7 | TRBV5-1 | TGCGCCAGCAGCCTACCGGGACAGTATACCACTAGGCAGTACTTC | CASSLPGQYTTRQYF
. | medium-sized | TRBJ2-7 | TRBV20-1 | TGCAGTGCTAGAAAGGGTGGGGGCCGAACCTATTACGAGCAGTACTTC | CSARKGGGRTYYEQYF
TRBD1 | few | TRBJ2-5 | TRBV3-1 | TGTGCCTCCTGCCAAGATCGTCTCCTGACAGGGGAAGAAGAGACCCAGTACTTC | CASCQDRLLTGEEETQYF
TRBD2 | many | TRBJ2-3 | TRBV7-9 | TGTGCCAGCAGCTCCAATCCGGGACTAGCGAGCACAGATACGCAGTATTTT | CASSSNPGLASTDTQYF
TRBD2 | many | TRBJ2-7 | TRBV11-1 | TGTGCCAGCAGCGTAGGGACTAGCGGAGACTACGAGCAGTACTTC | CASSVGTSGDYEQYF
. | many | TRBJ2-4 | TRBV13 | TGTGCCAGCAGCTTAGGGGAAAACATTCAGTACTTC | CASSLGENIQYF
. | medium-sized | TRBJ2-3 | TRBV7-9 | TGTGCCAGCAGCTTCCTCGGCACAGATACGCAGTATTTT | CASSFLGTDTQYF
. | many | TRBJ2-3 | TRBV18 | TGTGCCAGCTCACCACTTGGGCATACCACAGATACGCAGTATTTT | CASSPLGHTTDTQYF
TRBD1 | once | TRBJ2-7 | TRBV5-1 | TGCGCCAGCAGTCGACAGGGGCGGAACTACGAGCAGTACTTC | CASSRQGRNYEQYF
. | medium-sized | TRBJ2-1 | TRBV5-4 | TGTGCCAGCAGCTTGAACACGGGTAGGGATGAGCAGTTCTTC | CASSLNTGRDEQFF
. | many | TRBJ1-4 | TRBV5-1 | TGCGCCAGCAGCTCCGGGACCCTCACTAATGAAAAACTGTTTTTT | CASSSGTLTNEKLFF
. | medium-sized | TRBJ1-1 | TRBV4-2 | TGTGCCAGCAGCCAAGATTGGGACACTGAAGCTTTCTTT | CASSQDWDTEAFF
TRBD2 | . | TRBJ2-3 | TRBV7-2 | TGTGCCAGCAGCTTGTCTTGGCGGGAGTCGGATACGCAGTATTTT | CASSLSWRESDTQYF
. | once | TRBJ2-3 | TRBV20-1 | TGCAGTGCTAGGGAGCCCGGGACAGATACGCAGTATTTT | CSAREPGTDTQYF
TRBD1 | . | TRBJ2-3 | TRBV6-2/TRBV6-3 | TGTGCCAGCAGCTGGGGACAGGGAGTCACAGATACGCAGTATTTT | CASSWGQGVTDTQYF
. | . | TRBJ2-1 | TRBV3-1 | TGTGCCAGCAGCCAAGATGTAGGGACGTGGTACAATGAGCAGTTCTTC | CASSQDVGTWYNEQFF
TRBD2 | . | TRBJ2-1 | TRBV4-1 | TGCGCCAGCAGCCCAGGTCAGAGCGGGAATTACAATGAGCAGTTCTTC | CASSPGQSGNYNEQFF
TRBD2 | once | TRBJ2-2 | TRBV11-2 | TGTGCCAGCAGCTTATCTGGTTCGGGAGCGGGAGACCGGGAGCTGTTTTTT | CASSLSGSGAGDRELFF
. | medium-sized | TRBJ1-2 | TRBV20-1 | TGCAGTGCTAGCTTACAGACAGATTACTATGGCTACACCTTC | CSASLQTDYYGYTF
TRBD1 | many | TRBJ1-1 | TRBV6-1 | TGTGCCAGCAGTGAGGGTACCCGTCAGGGGGCACGGGGAGCTTTCTTT | CASSEGTRQGARGAFF
TRBD2 | . | TRBJ2-7 | TRBV27 | TGTGCCAGCAGCCCTAGCGGGGGGCCTAGTGAGCAGTACTTC | CASSPSGGPSEQYF
. | large | TRBJ1-4 | TRBV5-5 | TGTGCCAGCAGCTTGCGGGACCCGCTCCCCGGTGAAAAACTGTTTTTT | CASSLRDPLPGEKLFF
TRBD1 | many | TRBJ2-1 | TRBV5-5 | TGTGCCAGCAGCTTGATCGGGACAGGGGCTCCTCTCTACAATGAGCAGTTCTTC | CASSLIGTGAPLYNEQFF
TRBD2 | many | TRBJ2-1 | TRBV7-9 | TGTGCCAGCAGCTTAGCACCCCGGACTAGGGTCTACAATGAGCAGTTCTTC | CASSLAPRTRVYNEQFF
. | medium-sized | TRBJ2-7 | TRBV9 | TGTGCCAGCAGCGAGGGGGGTCTCCGCTCCTACGAGCAGTACTTC | CASSEGGLRSYEQYF
. | . | TRBJ2-1 | TRBV5-1 | TGCGCCAGCAGCTTGGAGCGTGGGGCGTCCTCCTACAATGAGCAGTTCTTC | CASSLERGASSYNEQFF
. | . | TRBJ2-7 | TRBV20-1 | TGCAGTGCTATCCCTGGGCGGAGCTACGAGCAGTACTTC | CSAIPGRSYEQYF
TRBD2 | many | TRBJ2-1 | TRBV6-4 | TGTGCCCAGCGGGGCGGGAGGGCCGATGAGCAGTTCTTC | CAQRGGRADEQFF
. | many | TRBJ2-1 | TRBV28 | TGTGCCAGCAGTTTTGGGACGACATACAATGAGCAGTTCTTC | CASSFGTTYNEQFF
. | . | TRBJ2-3 | TRBV6-5 | TGTGCCAGTCGGACGCGGGATACGCAGTATTTT | CASRTRDTQYF
. | . | TRBJ2-2 | TRBV27 | TGTGCCAGCAGTTTCTTTAACACCGGGGAGCTGTTTTTT | CASSFFNTGELFF
TRBD1 | medium-sized | TRBJ2-1 | TRBV29-1 | TGCAGCGTTGAGAACAGGGGGCCGAATGAGCAGTTCTTC | CSVENRGPNEQFF
. | many | TRBJ1-4 | TRBV19 | TGTGCCAGTACCCCGGGCCGTCTGTATGAAAAACTGTTTTTT | CASTPGRLYEKLFF
TRBD2 | many | TRBJ2-1 | TRBV7-9 | TGTGCCAGCAGCTTATCCCCTCTAGCGGCCCAAAGGGGTGAGCAGTTCTTC | CASSLSPLAAQRGEQFF
TRBD2 | few | TRBJ2-3 | TRBV5-1 | TGCGCCAGCAGCAAGTATAGCGGGAACACAGATACGCAGTATTTT | CASSKYSGNTDTQYF
TRBD2 | . | TRBJ2-2 | TRBV5-1 | TGCGCCAGCAGACGCGATGGACTAGCCTCGACCGGGGAGCTGTTTTTT | CASRRDGLASTGELFF
. | few | TRBJ2-1 | TRBV20-1 | TGCAGTGCTGAGCGGGCTGATGACAATGAGCAGTTCTTC | CSAERADDNEQFF
TRBD1 | many | TRBJ2-2 | TRBV11-3 | TGTGCCAGCAGCTTAGGCCTGGCACAGGGGTTATGGGGCACCGGGGAGCTGTTTTTT | CASSLGLAQGLWGTGELFF
. | large | TRBJ2-1 | TRBV21-1 | TGTGCCAGCAGCAAAAAGACGTTAGGAAAGGGGGGCGATGAGCAGTTCTTC | CASSKKTLGKGGDEQFF